The T cell receptor (beta chain) under discussion was sequenced for a study of blood T cell repertoires in COVID-19. Study-level information: PBMCs, B-cell-depleted T cells, or T cells provided the cDNA or gDNA that made up the material.

This CDR3 is built from 13 residues. Germline values: CDR1 SGHAT, CDR2 FQNNGV. The V end was cut by 0 bases, the J end by 7 bases, with 9 bases between. Membership in each cohort depended on participant-reported clinical history. Donors in Cohort 3 counted as recovered after two negative PCRs, clearance, or symptom resolution. Authors' analysis steps: Reference gene primer amplification yielded estimated nucleated cell counts. Sequenced by immunoSEQ multiplex PCR; TCRdb stores in-frame clones only, minus some. V, J and clone size are taken as reported in that table, and D and trimming were inferred from the DNA itself. The repertoire holds about 150,000 clones, with 84% as singletons.

The sequence derives from a man aged 45 to 65 who had recovered from COVID-19. This chain uses TRBV11-2 with TRBJ1-1; D not resolved. The sequencing sample was made of PBMCs or T cells enriched from blood (not recorded which). CDR3 protein: CASSLEAGFEAFF. The CDR3 nucleotides are TGTGCCAGCAGCTTAGAGGCGGGCTTTGAAGCTTTCTTT.